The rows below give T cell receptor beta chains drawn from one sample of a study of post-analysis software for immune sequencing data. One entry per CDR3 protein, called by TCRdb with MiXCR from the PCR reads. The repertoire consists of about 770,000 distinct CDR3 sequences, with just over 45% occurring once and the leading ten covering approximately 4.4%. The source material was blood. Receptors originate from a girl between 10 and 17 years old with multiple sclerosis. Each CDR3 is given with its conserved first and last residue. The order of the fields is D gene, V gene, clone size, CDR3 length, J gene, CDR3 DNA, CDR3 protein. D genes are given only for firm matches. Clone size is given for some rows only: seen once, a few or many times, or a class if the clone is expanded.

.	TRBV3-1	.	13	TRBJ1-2	TGTGCCAGCAGCCCCAACAGGGACTATGGCTACACCTTC	CASSPNRDYGYTF
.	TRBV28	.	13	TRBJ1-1	TGTGCCAGCAGCGCTTTGGACAACACTGAAGCTTTCTTT	CASSALDNTEAFF
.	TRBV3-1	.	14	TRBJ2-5	TGTGCCAGCAGCCAAGAGGGGGCCAGAGAGACCCAGTACTTC	CASSQEGARETQYF
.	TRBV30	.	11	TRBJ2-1	TGTGCCTGGAGTGGGCAGAGTGAGCAGTTCTTC	CAWSGQSEQFF
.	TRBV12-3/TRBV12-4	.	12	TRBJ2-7	TGTGCCAGCAGTTTTTACCAATACGAGCAGTACTTC	CASSFYQYEQYF
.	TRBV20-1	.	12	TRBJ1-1	TGCAGTGCTGCAGGAGGGGGGACTGAAGCTTTCTTT	CSAAGGGTEAFF
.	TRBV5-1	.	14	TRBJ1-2	TGCGCCAGCAGCTTGGAACAGGATAGAAGGGGCTACACCTTC	CASSLEQDRRGYTF
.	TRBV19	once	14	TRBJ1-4	TGTGCCAGTAGTATTCAGGTCCTCGGGGAAAAACTGTTTTTT	CASSIQVLGEKLFF
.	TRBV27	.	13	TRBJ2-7	TGTGCCAGCAGTTTATCCACCCCCTTCGAGCAGTACTTC	CASSLSTPFEQYF
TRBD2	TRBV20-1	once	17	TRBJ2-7	TGCAGTGCTAGAGTTGGTTCCCGAGCTAGCGGGATCTACGAGCAGTACTTC	CSARVGSRASGIYEQYF
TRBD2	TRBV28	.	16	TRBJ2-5	TGTGCCAGCAGTTTAGGGGCTAGCGGGTCGCAAGAGACCCAGTACTTC	CASSLGASGSQETQYF
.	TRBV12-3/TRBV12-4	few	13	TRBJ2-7	TGTGCCAGCAGTTTGGCACAAGTCTACGAGCAGTACTTC	CASSLAQVYEQYF
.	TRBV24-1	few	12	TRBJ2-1	TGTGCCACCAGCGTAAGAAACAATGAGCAGTTCTTC	CATSVRNNEQFF
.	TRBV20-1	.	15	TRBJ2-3	TGCAGTGCTAGAGTAGGCAGGCGGAGAACAGATACGCAGTATTTT	CSARVGRRRTDTQYF
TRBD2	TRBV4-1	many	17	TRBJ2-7	TGCGCCAGCTCCCAGGGACTAGCGGGAGAGGGCCCCTACGAGCAGTACTTC	CASSQGLAGEGPYEQYF
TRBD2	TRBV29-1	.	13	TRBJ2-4	TGCAGCGTGGCACCTAGCGGAGAAAACATTCAGTACTTC	CSVAPSGENIQYF
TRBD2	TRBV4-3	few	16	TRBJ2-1	TGCGCCAGCAGCCAGTCCCCGGCGGGAGGACGCAATGAGCAGTTCTTC	CASSQSPAGGRNEQFF